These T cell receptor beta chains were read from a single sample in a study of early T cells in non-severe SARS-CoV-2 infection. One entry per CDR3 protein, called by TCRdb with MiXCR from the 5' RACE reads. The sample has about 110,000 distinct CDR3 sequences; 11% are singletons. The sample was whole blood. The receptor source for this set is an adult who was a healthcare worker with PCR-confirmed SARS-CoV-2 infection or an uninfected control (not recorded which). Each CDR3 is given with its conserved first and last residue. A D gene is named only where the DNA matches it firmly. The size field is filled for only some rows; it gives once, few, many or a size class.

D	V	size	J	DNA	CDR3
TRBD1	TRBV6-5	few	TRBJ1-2	TGTGCCAGCAGCTCCGTGGGACAGAAATACACCTTC	CASSSVGQKYTF
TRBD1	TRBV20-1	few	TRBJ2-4	TGCAGTGCTATAAGGACAGGAAAAAACATTCAGTACTTC	CSAIRTGKNIQYF
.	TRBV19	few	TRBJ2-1	TGTGCCAGTAGTAACCGACAGTACAATGAGCAGTTCTTC	CASSNRQYNEQFF
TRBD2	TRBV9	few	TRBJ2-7	TGTGCCAGCAGCCCCACCACCGGGACTAGCTACGAGCAGTACTTC	CASSPTTGTSYEQYF
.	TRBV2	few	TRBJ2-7	TGTGCCAGCAGAAGGGGGGCGAGCGGAAACTCCTACGAGCAGTACTTC	CASRRGASGNSYEQYF
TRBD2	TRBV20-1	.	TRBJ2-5	TGCAGTGTTCTAGCGGGAGGGGAGACCCAGTACTTC	CSVLAGGETQYF
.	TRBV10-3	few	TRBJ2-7	TGTGCCATCCCGGCGGGAGAGGGGGCCTACGAGCAGTACTTC	CAIPAGEGAYEQYF
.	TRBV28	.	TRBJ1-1	TGTGCAGCGCAGGGTCTCACTGAAGCTTTCTTT	CAAQGLTEAFF
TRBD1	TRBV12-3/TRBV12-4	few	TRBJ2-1	TGTGCCAGCAGTTTACGGACAGGGACCCTACAGGCTGAGCAGTTCTTC	CASSLRTGTLQAEQFF
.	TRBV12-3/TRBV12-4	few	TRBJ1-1	TGTGCCAGCAGAATCGACAGCTCTGAAGCTTTCTTT	CASRIDSSEAFF
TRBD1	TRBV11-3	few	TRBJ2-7	TGTGCCAGCAGCCAGGGACAGGGTCCCTACGAGCAGTACTTC	CASSQGQGPYEQYF
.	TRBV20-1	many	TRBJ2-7	TGCAGTGCTAGAGATCCCTTGCACGAGCAGTACTTC	CSARDPLHEQYF
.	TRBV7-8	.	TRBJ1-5	TGTGCCAGCAGCTCCCCAGGTGGCAATCAGCCCCAGCATTTT	CASSSPGGNQPQHF
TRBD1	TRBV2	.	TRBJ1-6	TGTGCCGGAAACAGGGGGCCCCATTCACCCCTCCACTTT	CAGNRGPHSPLHF
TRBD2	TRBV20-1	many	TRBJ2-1	TGCAGTGCTAGAGTTGGGACTAGCGGGAGGGCCCCCTACAATGAGCAGTTCTTC	CSARVGTSGRAPYNEQFF
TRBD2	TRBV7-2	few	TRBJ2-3	TGTGCCAGCAGCCGGGGAGGGGCGCGAGATACGCAGTATTTT	CASSRGGARDTQYF
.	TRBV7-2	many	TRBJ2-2	TGTGCCAGCAGCCCGGGGAGGATTTCAAACACCGGGGAGCTGTTTTTT	CASSPGRISNTGELFF
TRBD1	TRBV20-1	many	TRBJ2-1	TGCAGTGCTAGTAGGGGGCCTTACAATGAGCAGTTCTTC	CSASRGPYNEQFF
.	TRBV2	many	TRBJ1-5	TGTGCCAGCAGGGGGGATAGCAATCAGCCCCAGCATTTT	CASRGDSNQPQHF
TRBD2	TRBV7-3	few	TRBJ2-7	TGTGCCAGCAGCCCCCGGGGGGGGACGGGCGAGCAGTACTTC	CASSPRGGTGEQYF
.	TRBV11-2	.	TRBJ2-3	TGTGCCAGCAGCTTAAGGTCTAGCGCAAAGGATACGCAGTATTTT	CASSLRSSAKDTQYF
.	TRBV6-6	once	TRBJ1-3	TGTGCCAGCAGTTCCGTCAGCTCTGGAAACACCATATATTTT	CASSSVSSGNTIYF
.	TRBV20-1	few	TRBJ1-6	TGCAGTGCTAGAGCGGGACCGCCCTCGCCCCTCCACTTT	CSARAGPPSPLHF
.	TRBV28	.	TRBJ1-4	TGTGCCAGCACTAAGCCCCCCCGCGAACTGTTTTTT	CASTKPPRELFF
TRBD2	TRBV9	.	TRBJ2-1	TGTGCCAGCAGCGTAACTAGCTCGATAGCGGGTCACAATGAGCAGTTCTTC	CASSVTSSIAGHNEQFF
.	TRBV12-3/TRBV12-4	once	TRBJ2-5	TGTGCCAGCAGTCCGACAGGGAGGGAGACCCAGTACTTC	CASSPTGRETQYF
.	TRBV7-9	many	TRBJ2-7	TGTGCCAGCAGCCGCGAAGCCTACGAGCAGTACTTC	CASSREAYEQYF
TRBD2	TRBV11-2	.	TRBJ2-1	TGTGCCAGCAGCTTAGCGGGAGGGCCTTACAATGAGCAGTTCTTC	CASSLAGGPYNEQFF
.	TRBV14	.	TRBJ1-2	TGTGCCAGCAGCCAAGATAGCTCCGGGACCAACTATGGCTACACCTTC	CASSQDSSGTNYGYTF
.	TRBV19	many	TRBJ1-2	TGTGCCAGTAGTACTATTACAGGCGACTATGGCTACACCTTC	CASSTITGDYGYTF
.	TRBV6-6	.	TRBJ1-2	TGTGCCAGCAGTTATCGGTCGGGGAGGGATGGCTACACCTTC	CASSYRSGRDGYTF
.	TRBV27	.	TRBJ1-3	TGTGCCAGCAGCCCCCTGACACGGATCTCTGGAAACACCATATATTTT	CASSPLTRISGNTIYF
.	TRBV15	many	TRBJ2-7	TGTGCCACCAGCGGACATTTGAGCGGCTCCTACGAGCAGTACTTC	CATSGHLSGSYEQYF
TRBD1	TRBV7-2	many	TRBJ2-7	TGTGCCAGCAGCTTAGCGGACAGGGGGAAGGAGCAGTACTTC	CASSLADRGKEQYF
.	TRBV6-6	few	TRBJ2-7	TGTGCCAGCAGTTTTTTACGGGACCGAGACTACGAGCAGTACTTC	CASSFLRDRDYEQYF
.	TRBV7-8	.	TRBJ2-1	TGTGCCAGCAGCTTAGCGCAAGGAGGGTACCCCTACAATGAGCAGTTCTTC	CASSLAQGGYPYNEQFF
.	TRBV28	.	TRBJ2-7	TGTGCCAGCAGTTTGACAGCCTACGAGCAGTACTTC	CASSLTAYEQYF
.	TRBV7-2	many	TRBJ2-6	TGTGCCAGCAGCTTAGAAGCTCTTAGGGCCAACGTCCTGACTTTC	CASSLEALRANVLTF
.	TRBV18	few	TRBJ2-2	TGTGCCAGCTCACCCCAATTCGCGAACACCGGGGAGCTGTTTTTT	CASSPQFANTGELFF
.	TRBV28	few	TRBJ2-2	TGTGCCAGCAGAGACCACAGCACCGGGGAGCTGTTTTTT	CASRDHSTGELFF
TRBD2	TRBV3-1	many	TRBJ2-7	TGTGCCAGCAGCCAAACGACTAGCGGGAGGGCCTACGAGCAGTACTTC	CASSQTTSGRAYEQYF